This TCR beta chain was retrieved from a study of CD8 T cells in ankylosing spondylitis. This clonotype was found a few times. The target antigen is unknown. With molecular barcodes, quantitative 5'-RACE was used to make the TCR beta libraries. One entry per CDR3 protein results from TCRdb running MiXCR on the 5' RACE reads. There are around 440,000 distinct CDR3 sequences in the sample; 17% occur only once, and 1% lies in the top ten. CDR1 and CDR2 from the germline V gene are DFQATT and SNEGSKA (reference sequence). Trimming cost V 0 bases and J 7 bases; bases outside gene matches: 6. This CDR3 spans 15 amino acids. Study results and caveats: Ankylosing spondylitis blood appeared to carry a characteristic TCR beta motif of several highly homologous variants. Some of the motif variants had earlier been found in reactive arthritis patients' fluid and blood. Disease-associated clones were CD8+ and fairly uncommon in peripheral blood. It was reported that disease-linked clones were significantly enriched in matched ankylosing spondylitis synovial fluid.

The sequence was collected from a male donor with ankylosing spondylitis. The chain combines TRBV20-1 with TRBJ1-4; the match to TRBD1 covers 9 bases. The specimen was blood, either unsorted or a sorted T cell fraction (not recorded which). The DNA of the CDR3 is TGCAGTGCTAGAGACCCGGGACAGGGAAGTGAAAAACTGTTTTTT. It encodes CSARDPGQGSEKLFF.